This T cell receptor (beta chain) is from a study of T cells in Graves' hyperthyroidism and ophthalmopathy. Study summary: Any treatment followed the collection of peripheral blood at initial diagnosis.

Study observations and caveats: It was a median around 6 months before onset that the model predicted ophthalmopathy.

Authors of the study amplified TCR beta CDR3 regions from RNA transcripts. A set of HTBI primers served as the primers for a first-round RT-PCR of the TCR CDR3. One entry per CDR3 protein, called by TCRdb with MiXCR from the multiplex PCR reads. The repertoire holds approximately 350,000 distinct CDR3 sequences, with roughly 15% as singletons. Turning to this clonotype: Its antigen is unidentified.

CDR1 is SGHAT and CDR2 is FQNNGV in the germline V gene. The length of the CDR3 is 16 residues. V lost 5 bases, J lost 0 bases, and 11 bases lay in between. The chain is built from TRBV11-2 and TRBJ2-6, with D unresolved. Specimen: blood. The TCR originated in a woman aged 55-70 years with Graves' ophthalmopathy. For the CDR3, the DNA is TGTGCCAGCAGCACCGGCTGGGGCTCTGGGGCCAACGTCCTGACTTTC. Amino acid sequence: CASSTGWGSGANVLTF.